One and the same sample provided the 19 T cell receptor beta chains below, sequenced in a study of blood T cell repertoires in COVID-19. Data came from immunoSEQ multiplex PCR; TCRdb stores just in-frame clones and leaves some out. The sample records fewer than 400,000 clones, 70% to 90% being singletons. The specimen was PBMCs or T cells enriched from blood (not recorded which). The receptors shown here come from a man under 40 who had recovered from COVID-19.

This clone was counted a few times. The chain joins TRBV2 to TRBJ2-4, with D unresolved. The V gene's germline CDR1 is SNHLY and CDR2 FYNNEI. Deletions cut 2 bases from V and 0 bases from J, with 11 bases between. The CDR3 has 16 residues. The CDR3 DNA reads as TGTGCCAGCAGTGAACTTTCGGTTGGAGCCAAAAACATTCAGTACTTC. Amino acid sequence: CASSELSVGAKNIQYF.

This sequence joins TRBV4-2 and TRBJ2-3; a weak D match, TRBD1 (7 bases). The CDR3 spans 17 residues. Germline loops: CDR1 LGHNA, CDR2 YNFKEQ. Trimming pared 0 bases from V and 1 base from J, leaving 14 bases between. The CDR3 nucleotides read TGTGCCAGCAGCCAAGAGTCCGGCAGGGGGGGCACAGATACGCAGTATTTT. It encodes CASSQESGRGGTDTQYF.

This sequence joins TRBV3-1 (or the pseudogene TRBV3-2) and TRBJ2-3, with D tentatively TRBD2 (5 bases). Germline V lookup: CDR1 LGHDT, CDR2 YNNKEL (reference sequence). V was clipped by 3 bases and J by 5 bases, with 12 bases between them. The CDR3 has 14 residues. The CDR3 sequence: CASSHRTVRDTQYF. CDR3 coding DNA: TGTGCCAGCAGCCATAGGACTGTCAGAGATACGCAGTATTTT.

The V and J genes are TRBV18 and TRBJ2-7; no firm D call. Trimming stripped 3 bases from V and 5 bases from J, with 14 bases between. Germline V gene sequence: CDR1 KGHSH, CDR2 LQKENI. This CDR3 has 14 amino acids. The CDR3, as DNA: TGTGCCAGCTCACCCCGCGCCCAACCCCACGAGCAGTACTTC. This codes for CASSPRAQPHEQYF. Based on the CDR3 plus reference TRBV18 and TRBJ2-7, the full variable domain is NAGVMQNPRHLVRRRGQEARLRCSPMKGHSHVYWYRQLPEEGLKFMVYLQKENIIDESGMPKERFSAEFPKEGPSILRIQQVVRGDSAAYFCASSPRAQPHEQYFGPGTRLTVT.

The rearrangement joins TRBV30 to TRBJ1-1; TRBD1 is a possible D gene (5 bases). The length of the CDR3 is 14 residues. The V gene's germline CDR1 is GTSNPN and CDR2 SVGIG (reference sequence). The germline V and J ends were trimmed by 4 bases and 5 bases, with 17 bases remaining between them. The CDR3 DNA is TGTGCCTGGACCCGACTGGGGGGAAGGACTGAAGCTTTCTTT. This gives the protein CAWTRLGGRTEAFF.

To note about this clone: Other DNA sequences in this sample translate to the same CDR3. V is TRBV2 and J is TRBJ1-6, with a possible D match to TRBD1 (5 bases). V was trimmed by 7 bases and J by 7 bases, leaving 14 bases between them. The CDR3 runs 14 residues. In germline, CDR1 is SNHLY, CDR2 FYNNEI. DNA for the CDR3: TGTGCCAGCAACACCGGGACTGGGAATTCACCCCTCCACTTT. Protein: CASNTGTGNSPLHF.

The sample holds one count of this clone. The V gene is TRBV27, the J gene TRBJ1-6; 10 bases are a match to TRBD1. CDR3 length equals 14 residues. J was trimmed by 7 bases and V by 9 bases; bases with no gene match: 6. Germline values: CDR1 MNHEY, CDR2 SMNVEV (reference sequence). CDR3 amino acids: CASKPGQGNSPLHF. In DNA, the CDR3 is TGTGCCAGTAAGCCGGGACAGGGGAATTCACCCCTCCACTTT.

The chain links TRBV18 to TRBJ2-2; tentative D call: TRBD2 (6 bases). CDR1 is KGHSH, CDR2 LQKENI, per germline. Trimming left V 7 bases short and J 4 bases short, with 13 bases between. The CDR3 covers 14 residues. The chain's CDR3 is CASLPGRITGELFF. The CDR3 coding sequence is TGTGCCAGCTTACCGGGGAGGATCACCGGGGAGCTGTTTTTT.

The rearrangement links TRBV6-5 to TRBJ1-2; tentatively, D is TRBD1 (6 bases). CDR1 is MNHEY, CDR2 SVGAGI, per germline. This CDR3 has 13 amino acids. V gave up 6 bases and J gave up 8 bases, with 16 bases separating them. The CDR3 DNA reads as TGTGCCAGCAGCACACCGGGGGGCATGGGCTACACCTTC. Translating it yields CASSTPGGMGYTF.

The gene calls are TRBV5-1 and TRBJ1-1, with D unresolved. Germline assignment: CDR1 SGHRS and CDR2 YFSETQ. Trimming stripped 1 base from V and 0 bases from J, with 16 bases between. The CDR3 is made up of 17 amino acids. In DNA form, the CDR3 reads TGCGCCAGCAGCTTGCAGCAGGCCCGAACCTTGAACACTGAAGCTTTCTTT. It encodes CASSLQQARTLNTEAFF.

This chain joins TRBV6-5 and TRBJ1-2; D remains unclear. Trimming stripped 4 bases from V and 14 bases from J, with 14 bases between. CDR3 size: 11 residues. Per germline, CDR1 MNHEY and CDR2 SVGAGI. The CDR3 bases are TGTGCCAGCAGTTCCTACTCAAGCGAAACCTTC. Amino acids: CASSSYSSETF.

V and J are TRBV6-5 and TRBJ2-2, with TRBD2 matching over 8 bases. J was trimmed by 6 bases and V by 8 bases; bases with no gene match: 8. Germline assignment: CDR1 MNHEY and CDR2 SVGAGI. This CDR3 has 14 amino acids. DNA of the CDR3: TGTGCCAGCCAGCCGGGGGGGCGATCCGGGGAGCTGTTTTTT. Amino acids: CASQPGGRSGELFF.

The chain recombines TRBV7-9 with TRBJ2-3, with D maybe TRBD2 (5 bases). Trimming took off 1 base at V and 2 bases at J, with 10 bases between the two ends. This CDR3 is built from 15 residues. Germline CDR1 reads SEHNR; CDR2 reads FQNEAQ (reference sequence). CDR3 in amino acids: CASSLVSGDTDTQYF. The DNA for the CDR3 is TGTGCCAGCAGCTTAGTAAGCGGAGACACAGATACGCAGTATTTT.

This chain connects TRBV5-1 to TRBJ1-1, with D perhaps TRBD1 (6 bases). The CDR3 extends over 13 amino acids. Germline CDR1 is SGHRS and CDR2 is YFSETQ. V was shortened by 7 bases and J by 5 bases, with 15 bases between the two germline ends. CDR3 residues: CASGSPGETEAFF. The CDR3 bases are TGCGCCAGCGGTTCGCCAGGGGAAACTGAAGCTTTCTTT.

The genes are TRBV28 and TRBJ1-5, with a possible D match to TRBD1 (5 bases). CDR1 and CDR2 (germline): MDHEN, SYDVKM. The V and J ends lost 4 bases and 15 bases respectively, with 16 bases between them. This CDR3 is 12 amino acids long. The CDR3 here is CASSWGGAKVHF. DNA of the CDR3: TGTGCCAGCAGTTGGGGAGGGGCCAAGGTGCATTTT.

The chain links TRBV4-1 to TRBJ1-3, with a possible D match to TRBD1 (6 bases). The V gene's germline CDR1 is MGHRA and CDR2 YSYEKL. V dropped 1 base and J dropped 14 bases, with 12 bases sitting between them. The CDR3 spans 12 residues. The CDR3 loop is CASSQGSGAVYF. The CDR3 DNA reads TGCGCCAGCAGCCAAGGATCAGGGGCCGTATATTTT.

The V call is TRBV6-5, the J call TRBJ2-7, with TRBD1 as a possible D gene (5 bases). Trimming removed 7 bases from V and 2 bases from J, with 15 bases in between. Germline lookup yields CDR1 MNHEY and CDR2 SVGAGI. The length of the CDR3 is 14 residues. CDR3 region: CASTPGPRPYEQYF. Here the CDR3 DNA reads TGTGCCAGCACTCCAGGGCCCCGTCCCTACGAGCAGTACTTC.

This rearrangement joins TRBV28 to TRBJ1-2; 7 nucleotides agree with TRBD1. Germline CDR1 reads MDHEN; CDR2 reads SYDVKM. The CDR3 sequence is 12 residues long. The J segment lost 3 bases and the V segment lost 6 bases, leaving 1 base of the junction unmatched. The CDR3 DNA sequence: TGTGCCAGCAGAGGGACAGACTATGGCTACACCTTC. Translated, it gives CASRGTDYGYTF.

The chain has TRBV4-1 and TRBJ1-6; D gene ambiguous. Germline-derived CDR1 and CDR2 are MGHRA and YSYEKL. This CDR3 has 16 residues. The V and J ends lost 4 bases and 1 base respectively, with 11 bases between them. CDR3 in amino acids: CASSLRAGSYNSPLHF. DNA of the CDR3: TGCGCCAGCAGCCTCAGAGCGGGATCCTATAATTCACCCCTCCACTTT.